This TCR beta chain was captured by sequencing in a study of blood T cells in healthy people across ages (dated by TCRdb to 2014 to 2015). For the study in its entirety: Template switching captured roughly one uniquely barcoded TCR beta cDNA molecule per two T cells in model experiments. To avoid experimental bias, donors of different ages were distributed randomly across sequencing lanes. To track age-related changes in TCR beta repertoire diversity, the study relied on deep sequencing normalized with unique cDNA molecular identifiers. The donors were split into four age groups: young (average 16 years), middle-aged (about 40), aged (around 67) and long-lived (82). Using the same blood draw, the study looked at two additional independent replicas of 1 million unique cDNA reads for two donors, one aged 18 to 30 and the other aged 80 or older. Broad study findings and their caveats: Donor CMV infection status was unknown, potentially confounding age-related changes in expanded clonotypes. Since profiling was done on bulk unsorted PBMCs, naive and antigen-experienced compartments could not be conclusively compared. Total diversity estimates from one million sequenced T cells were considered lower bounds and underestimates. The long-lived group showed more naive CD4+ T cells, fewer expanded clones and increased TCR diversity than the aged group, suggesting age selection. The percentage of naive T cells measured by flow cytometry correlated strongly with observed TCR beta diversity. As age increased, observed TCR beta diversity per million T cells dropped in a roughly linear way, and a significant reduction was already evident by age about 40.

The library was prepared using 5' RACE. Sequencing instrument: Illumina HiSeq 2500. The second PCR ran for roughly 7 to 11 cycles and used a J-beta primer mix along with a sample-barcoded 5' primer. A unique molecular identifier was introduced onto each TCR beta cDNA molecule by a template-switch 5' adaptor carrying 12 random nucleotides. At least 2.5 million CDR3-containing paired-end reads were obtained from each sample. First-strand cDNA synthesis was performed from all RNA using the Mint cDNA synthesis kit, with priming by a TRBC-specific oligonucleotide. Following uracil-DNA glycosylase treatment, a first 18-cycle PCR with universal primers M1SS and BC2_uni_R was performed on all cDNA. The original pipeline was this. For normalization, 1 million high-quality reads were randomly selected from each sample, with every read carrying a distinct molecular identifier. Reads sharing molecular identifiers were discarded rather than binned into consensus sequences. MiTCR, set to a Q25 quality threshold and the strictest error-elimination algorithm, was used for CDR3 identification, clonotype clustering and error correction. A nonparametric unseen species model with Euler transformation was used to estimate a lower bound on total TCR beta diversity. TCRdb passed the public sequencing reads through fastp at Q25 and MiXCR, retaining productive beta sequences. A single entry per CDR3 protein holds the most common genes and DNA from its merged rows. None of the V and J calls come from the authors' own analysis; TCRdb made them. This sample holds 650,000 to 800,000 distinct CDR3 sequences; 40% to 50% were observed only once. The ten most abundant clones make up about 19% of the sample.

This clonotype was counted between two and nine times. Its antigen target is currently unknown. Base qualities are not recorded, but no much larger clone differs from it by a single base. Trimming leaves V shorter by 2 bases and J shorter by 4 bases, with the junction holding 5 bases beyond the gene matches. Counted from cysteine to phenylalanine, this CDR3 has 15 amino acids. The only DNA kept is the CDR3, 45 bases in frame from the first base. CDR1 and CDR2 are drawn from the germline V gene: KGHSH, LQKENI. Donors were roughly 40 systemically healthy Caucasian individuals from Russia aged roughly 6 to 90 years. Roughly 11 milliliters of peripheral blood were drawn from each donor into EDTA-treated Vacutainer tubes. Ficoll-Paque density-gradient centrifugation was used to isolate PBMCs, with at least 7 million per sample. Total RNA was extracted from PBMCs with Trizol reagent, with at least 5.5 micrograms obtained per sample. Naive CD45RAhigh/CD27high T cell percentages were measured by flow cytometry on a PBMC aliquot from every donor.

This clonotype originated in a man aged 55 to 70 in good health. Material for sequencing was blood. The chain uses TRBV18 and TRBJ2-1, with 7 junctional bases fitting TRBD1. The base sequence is TGTGCCAGCTCACCAGCCGGGACAGCATACAATGAGCAGTTCTTC. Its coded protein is CASSPAGTAYNEQFF.